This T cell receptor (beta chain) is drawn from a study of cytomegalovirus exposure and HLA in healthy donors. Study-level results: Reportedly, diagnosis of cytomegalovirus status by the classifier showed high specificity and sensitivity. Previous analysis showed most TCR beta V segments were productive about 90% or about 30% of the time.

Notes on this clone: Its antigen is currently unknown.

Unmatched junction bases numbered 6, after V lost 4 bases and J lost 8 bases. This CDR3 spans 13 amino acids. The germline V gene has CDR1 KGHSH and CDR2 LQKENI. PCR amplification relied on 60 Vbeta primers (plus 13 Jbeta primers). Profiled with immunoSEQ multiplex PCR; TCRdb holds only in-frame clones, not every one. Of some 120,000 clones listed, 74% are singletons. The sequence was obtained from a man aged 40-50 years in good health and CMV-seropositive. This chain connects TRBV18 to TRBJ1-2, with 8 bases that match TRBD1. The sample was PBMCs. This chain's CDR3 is CASSLTGDKGYTF. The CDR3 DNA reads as TGTGCCAGCTCACTGACAGGGGATAAGGGCTACACCTTC.